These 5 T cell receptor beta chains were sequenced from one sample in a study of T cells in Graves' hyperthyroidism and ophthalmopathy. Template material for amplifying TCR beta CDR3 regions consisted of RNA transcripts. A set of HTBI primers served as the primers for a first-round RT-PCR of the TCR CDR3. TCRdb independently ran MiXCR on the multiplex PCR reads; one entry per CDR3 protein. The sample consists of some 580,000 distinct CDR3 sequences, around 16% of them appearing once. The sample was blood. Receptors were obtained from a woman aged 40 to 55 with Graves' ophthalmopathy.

The CDR3 sequence: CASSTGPSGSYNEQFF. The DNA for the CDR3 is TGTGCCAGTAGTACAGGTCCTAGCGGATCCTACAATGAGCAGTTCTTC. The chain uses TRBV19 and TRBJ2-1, with TRBD2 matching 7 bases. J lost 1 base, V lost 4 bases, and 7 bases had no gene match. The CDR3 has 16 amino acids. From germline, CDR1 is LNHDA and CDR2 SQIVND (reference sequence).

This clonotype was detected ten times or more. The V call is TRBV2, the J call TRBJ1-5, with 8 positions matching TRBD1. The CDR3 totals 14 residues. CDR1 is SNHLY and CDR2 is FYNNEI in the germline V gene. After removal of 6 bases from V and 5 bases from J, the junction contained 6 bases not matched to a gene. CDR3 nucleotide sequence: TGTGCCAGCAGCGGACAGGGAGATTATCAGCCCCAGCATTTT. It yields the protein CASSGQGDYQPQHF.

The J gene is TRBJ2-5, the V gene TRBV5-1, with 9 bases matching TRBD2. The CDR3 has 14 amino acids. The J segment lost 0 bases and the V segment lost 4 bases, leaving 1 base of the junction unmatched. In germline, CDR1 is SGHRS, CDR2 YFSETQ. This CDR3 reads CASSASGNQETQYF. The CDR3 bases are TGCGCCAGCAGCGCTAGCGGGAACCAAGAGACCCAGTACTTC.

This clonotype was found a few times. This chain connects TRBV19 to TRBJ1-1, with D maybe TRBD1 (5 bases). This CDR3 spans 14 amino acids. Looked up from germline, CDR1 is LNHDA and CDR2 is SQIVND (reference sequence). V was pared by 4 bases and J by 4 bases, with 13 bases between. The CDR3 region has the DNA TGTGCCAGTAGTAAGGCAGGGCGAGGCACTGAAGCTTTCTTT. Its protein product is CASSKAGRGTEAFF.

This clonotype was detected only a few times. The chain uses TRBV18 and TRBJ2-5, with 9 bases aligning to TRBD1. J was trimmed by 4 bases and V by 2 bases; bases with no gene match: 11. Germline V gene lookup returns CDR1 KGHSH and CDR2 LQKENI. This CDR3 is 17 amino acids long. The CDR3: CASSPSPPGTGRETQYF. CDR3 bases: TGTGCCAGCTCACCAAGCCCCCCGGGGACAGGGAGAGAGACCCAGTACTTC.